This TCR beta chain was sequenced for a study of blood T cell repertoires in COVID-19. Study summary: The analysed material was cDNA or gDNA that came from T cells, B-cell-depleted T cells, or PBMCs.

Here immunoSEQ multiplex PCR was the method, and the copy in TCRdb shows in-frame clones only, minus some. The table shows roughly 380,000 clones, with about 87% occurring only once. The V segment lost 3 bases and the J segment 7 bases; nucleotides outside the gene matches: 8. The CDR3 contains 14 residues. Germline V gives CDR1 MNHEY, CDR2 SMNVEV (reference sequence). Participants had their cohort set by participant-reported clinical history. Two consecutive negative NP/OP PCR tests, clearance, or resolved symptoms defined Cohort 3 recovery. The chain has TRBV27 and TRBJ1-2; 7 bases line up with TRBD1. Sequencing was performed on PBMCs or T cells enriched from blood (not recorded which). The sequence came from a man aged 25 to 40 who had recovered from COVID-19. CDR3 sequence (DNA): TGTGCCAGCAGTTTCCTTGGACAGGAGGGTGGCTACACCTTC. This translates into CASSFLGQEGGYTF.